The rows below give T cell receptor beta chains drawn from one sample of a study of OX40 agonist ivuxolimab in advanced cancers. Assay: immunoSEQ multiplex PCR; the TCRdb copy retains only in-frame clones and omits some. The data show 20,000 to 25,000 clones, 85% to 90% seen once. Sequencing used CD4+ or CD8+ T cells sorted from blood, obtained in a trial of the OX40 agonist ivuxolimab. The receptors come from an adult with an advanced solid tumor such as melanoma, head and neck, liver or kidney cancer. Both conserved end residues are part of each CDR3. D genes are given only for firm matches.

D gene	V gene	CDR3 length	J gene	CDR3 protein
NA	TRBV27	13	TRBJ2-2	CASQGGFTGELFF
TRBD2	TRBV6-1	15	TRBJ2-5	CASSRGLDPEETQYF
NA	TRBV6-5	15	TRBJ1-2	CASSWTRSFNYGYTF
NA	TRBV7-9	13	TRBJ1-1	CASSLEGTGVVFF
NA	TRBV7-9	16	TRBJ1-1	CASSSVPGTKNTEAFF
TRBD1	TRBV7-6	14	TRBJ1-6	CASSLRGLRSPLHF
NA	TRBV28	14	TRBJ2-5	CASSFAEDQETQYF
NA	TRBV9	17	TRBJ2-7	CASSVEVGARGPGEQYF
NA	TRBV27	13	TRBJ2-1	CASTPGPTNEQFF
TRBD2	TRBV6-6	13	TRBJ2-5	CASSWTSIETQYF
NA	TRBV11-2	16	TRBJ1-1	CASSLWSSAMNTEAFF
NA	TRBV27	13	TRBJ2-7	CASSFRRGSEQYF